These T cell receptor beta chains were read from a single sample in a study of cytomegalovirus exposure and HLA in healthy donors. TCRdb's table, derived via immunoSEQ multiplex PCR, lists solely in-frame clones and lacks some. In the table there are about 120,000 clones, approximately 86% of which are singletons. The specimen was PBMCs. All receptors derive from a man younger than 35 in good health and CMV-seropositive. Each CDR3 is given without its conserved first and last residue. D genes are given only for firm matches.

d_call,v_call,cdr3_aa
-,TRBV4-3,ASSLLGGEGYNEQF
-,TRBV27,ASSMWGDEQY
-,TRBV6-1,ASGTGVEVKTQY
-,TRBV2,ATSTNLETQY
TRBD1,TRBV7-2,ASSGDRLYEQY
-,TRBV15,ATSSFQGVNTEAF
TRBD2,TRBV4-2,ASSPSGGALYEQY
TRBD1,TRBV4-3,ASSPRQGVGELF
TRBD2,TRBV2,ASKAGGTYNEQF
-,TRBV6-1,ASSVGHRTDTQY
-,TRBV27,ASSLEGAREQY
TRBD1,TRBV6-5,ASSKGQGLLYEQY
-,TRBV5-4,ASSLYGSYEQY
-,TRBV4-3,ASSQDLLSVSYEQY
TRBD1,TRBV6-5,ASGLTGDREKLF
-,TRBV27,ASSLRVHPSFVPGSGYT
-,TRBV19,ASSGQVMSRDEQF
TRBD1,TRBV7-6,ASSLGQGGVTEAF
TRBD1,TRBV19,ASSTPGTAPNTIY
-,TRBV5-1,ASSLRGDRNSPLH
TRBD1,TRBV19,ASSPRRGRETEAF
TRBD1,TRBV4-3,ASSPGQSKNEKLF
-,TRBV7-2,ASRMTGIYNEQF
-,TRBV11-3,ASYHEQY